The 5 T cell receptor beta chains in this list originate from one sample, sequenced in a study of blood T cell repertoires in COVID-19. Libraries were prepared by immunoSEQ multiplex PCR; TCRdb keeps only in-frame clonotypes and omits some of them. Here the sample spans under 300,000 clones, around four fifths being singletons. The sample was peripheral blood. These receptor sequences come from a man in his fifties or sixties who had recovered from COVID-19.

The sample holds a few counts of this clone. J is TRBJ2-1 and V is TRBV5-1; D not certain. CDR3 size: 14 residues. Trimming removed 0 bases from V and 7 bases from J, with 11 bases in between. Germline CDR1 SGHRS, CDR2 YFSETQ. The CDR3: CASSLGSTGNEQFF. The CDR3 DNA follows: TGCGCCAGCAGCTTGGGGTCCACCGGGAATGAGCAGTTCTTC.

Many counts were recorded for this clone. The chain couples TRBV6-2 or TRBV6-3 to TRBJ1-6; tentatively, D is TRBD1 (5 bases). Germline CDR1 reads MNHEY; CDR2 reads SVGEGT. The CDR3 contains 15 residues. V lost 0 bases to trimming and J lost 7 bases, with 10 bases between them. CDR3 protein: CASSYSSGRNSPLHF. The CDR3 DNA is TGTGCCAGCAGTTACTCGTCAGGGCGGAATTCACCCCTCCACTTT.

V gene TRBV28 combines with J gene TRBJ1-1; TRBD1 matches at 7 bases. V gave up 7 bases and J gave up 1 base; unmatched junction bases: 15. From germline, CDR1 is MDHEN and CDR2 SYDVKM. The CDR3 sequence is 17 residues long. The CDR3 loop reads CASTPGGLGGKNTEAFF. In nucleotides, the CDR3 is TGTGCCAGCACGCCAGGGGGATTAGGGGGCAAGAACACTGAAGCTTTCTTT.

The chain combines TRBV5-4 with TRBJ2-2; TRBD1 matches 8 bases. In germline, CDR1 is SGHNT, CDR2 YYREEE (reference sequence). Trimming cost V 2 bases and J 3 bases; bases outside gene matches: 3. There are 15 residues in the CDR3. In DNA form, the CDR3 reads TGTGCCAGCAGCTTTGGACAGGGAGACACCGGGGAGCTGTTTTTT. Translating it yields CASSFGQGDTGELFF.

The V call is TRBV30, the J call TRBJ2-7; 7 nucleotides line up with TRBD1. The CDR3 extends over 12 amino acids. The germline V gene encodes CDR1 GTSNPN and CDR2 SVGIG (reference sequence). The V segment lost 5 bases and the J segment 3 bases; nucleotides outside the gene matches: 4. The CDR3 sequence: CAWGDSNYEQYF. The DNA of the CDR3 is TGTGCCTGGGGGGACAGCAACTACGAGCAGTACTTC.